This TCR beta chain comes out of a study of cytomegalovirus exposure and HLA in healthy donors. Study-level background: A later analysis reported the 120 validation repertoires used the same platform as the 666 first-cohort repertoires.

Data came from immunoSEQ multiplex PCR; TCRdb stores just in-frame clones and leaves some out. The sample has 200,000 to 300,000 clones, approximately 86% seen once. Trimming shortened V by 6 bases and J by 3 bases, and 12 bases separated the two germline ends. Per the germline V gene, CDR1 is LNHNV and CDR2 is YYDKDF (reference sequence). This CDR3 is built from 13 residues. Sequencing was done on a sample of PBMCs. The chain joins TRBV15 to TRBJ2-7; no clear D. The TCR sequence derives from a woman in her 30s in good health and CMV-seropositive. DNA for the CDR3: TGTGCCACCAGAGAGTTATCAAACTACGAGCAGTACTTC. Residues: CATRELSNYEQYF.